One and the same sample provided the 32 T cell receptor beta chains below, sequenced in a study of cytomegalovirus exposure and HLA in healthy donors. Primers included in the PCR were 60 Vbeta and 13 Jbeta primers. The assay was immunoSEQ multiplex PCR, and TCRdb's table has in-frame clones only and misses some. The sample includes 160,000 or so clones, 80% to 90% of them seen just once. Sequences were obtained from PBMCs. These TCRs come from a woman in her thirties in good health and CMV-seropositive.

This chain joins TRBV5-4 and TRBJ2-2, with TRBD1 identical over 7 bases. The J segment lost 1 base and the V segment lost 4 bases, leaving 7 bases of the junction unmatched. The CDR3 length is 16 residues. Per germline, CDR1 SGHNT and CDR2 YYREEE (reference sequence). The CDR3 DNA sequence: TGTGCCAGCAGCCGCCGGGACAGCGAGAACACCGGGGAGCTGTTTTTT. Its translation: CASSRRDSENTGELFF.

V is TRBV11-2 and J is TRBJ2-3; D ambiguous. Per germline, CDR1 SGHAT and CDR2 FQNNGV. This CDR3 comprises 14 residues. Trimming removed 6 bases from V and 4 bases from J, with 14 bases in between. The DNA for the CDR3 is TGTGCCAGCAGTAAAGACCCCCGGGCAGATACGCAGTATTTT. Amino acids: CASSKDPRADTQYF.

This clone has a handful of counts. This chain uses TRBV5-1 with TRBJ2-5, with D perhaps matching TRBD1 (6 bases). The CDR3 totals 16 residues. Germline V gene sequence: CDR1 SGHRS, CDR2 YFSETQ. The V end was cut by 0 bases, the J end by 2 bases, with 14 bases between. The CDR3 DNA is TGCGCCAGCAGCTTGGCCCCCGGGACACTACAAGAGACCCAGTACTTC. Its translation: CASSLAPGTLQETQYF. Full variable domain (outside the CDR3, taken from reference TRBV5-1 and TRBJ2-5): KAGVTQTPRYLIKTRGQQVTLSCSPISGHRSVSWYQQTPGQGLQFLFEYFSETQRNKGNFPGRFSGRQFSNSRSEMNVSTLELGDSALYLCASSLAPGTLQETQYFGPGTRLLVL.

V gene TRBV4-1 combines with J gene TRBJ1-3, with D hard to call. This CDR3 spans 15 amino acids. Germline CDR1 reads MGHRA; CDR2 reads YSYEKL. Trimming left V 3 bases short and J 0 bases short, with 9 bases between. Here the CDR3 reads CASSHPLHSGNTIYF. The CDR3 region has the DNA TGCGCCAGCAGCCACCCTTTACACTCTGGAAACACCATATATTTT.

The chain joins TRBV27 to TRBJ2-6; D might be TRBD2 (6 bases). Germline V gene data show CDR1 as MNHEY and CDR2 as SMNVEV (reference sequence). V was trimmed by 1 base and J by 12 bases, leaving 13 bases between them. This CDR3 has 14 residues. The CDR3 region has the DNA TGTGCCAGCAGTTTATTAGGGAGGCTTCGCGTCCTGACTTTC. Residues: CASSLLGRLRVLTF.

The CDR3 reads CATSRVRDRGREGYGYTF. The CDR3 DNA sequence: TGTGCCACCAGCAGAGTCCGGGACAGGGGGCGCGAGGGCTATGGCTACACCTTC. The V gene is TRBV15, the J gene TRBJ1-2, with TRBD1 matching 12 bases. V lost 1 base, J lost 4 bases, and 10 bases stayed unmatched. This CDR3 comprises 18 residues. Germline V CDR1 and CDR2: LNHNV, YYDKDF (reference sequence).

This clone was counted between two and nine times. The rearrangement joins TRBV6-1 to TRBJ1-6; the match to TRBD1 covers 7 bases. The CDR3 has 14 residues. Per germline, CDR1 MNHNS and CDR2 SASEGT. V shed 5 bases, J shed 10 bases, and the junction held 8 bases outside the gene matches. CDR3 sequence (DNA): TGTGCCAGCAGTTTCGACAGGGTTCTCTCACCCCTCCACTTT. Residues: CASSFDRVLSPLHF.

This clone was seen a handful of times. In DNA form, the CDR3 reads TGTGCCAGCAGCTTAGCTCAGCGGGGGGGCGTGGGCGATACGCAGTATTTT. Translation gives CASSLAQRGGVGDTQYF. The genes are TRBV7-2 and TRBJ2-3, with TRBD2 matching 10 bases. V lost 0 bases to trimming and J lost 6 bases; unmatched junction nucleotides: 9. The CDR3 has 17 residues. Germline CDR1 SGHTA, CDR2 FQGNSA.

This chain links TRBV7-9 with TRBJ2-7; 12 bases match TRBD1. V dropped 3 bases and J dropped 6; count of bases not matched to a gene: 3. CDR1 is SEHNR and CDR2 is FQNEAQ in the germline V gene (reference sequence). This CDR3 has 14 residues. This CDR3 reads CASSFGTGGGEQYF. CDR3 nucleotides: TGTGCCAGCAGCTTCGGGACAGGGGGCGGCGAGCAGTACTTC.

The chain employs TRBV28 and TRBJ1-1; TRBD1 might be the D (6 bases). The germline V and J ends were trimmed by 4 bases and 1 base, with 7 bases remaining between them. The CDR3 length is 13 residues. Germline V gene sequence: CDR1 MDHEN, CDR2 SYDVKM. In DNA form, the CDR3 reads TGTGCCAGCAGTTGGACAGCGAACACTGAAGCTTTCTTT. Translated: CASSWTANTEAFF.

The chain recombines TRBV4-3 with TRBJ1-6; 9 bases line up with TRBD1. CDR1 and CDR2 from the germline V gene are LGHNA and YSLEER. This CDR3 region has 15 residues. Trimming removed 4 bases from V and 8 bases from J; junction bases left unmatched: 6. CDR3 sequence: CASSLAGTGYSPLHF. The DNA of the CDR3 is TGCGCCAGCAGCCTGGCCGGGACAGGGTATTCACCCCTCCACTTT.

The V and J genes are TRBV5-1 and TRBJ2-5, with a possible D match to TRBD2 (5 bases). CDR3 length: 14 residues. V was trimmed by 1 base and J by 2 bases, leaving 9 bases between them. Germline-derived CDR1 and CDR2 are SGHRS and YFSETQ. In DNA, the CDR3 is TGCGCCAGCAGCTTGAGTCCGGGGCAAGAGACCCAGTACTTC. This gives the protein CASSLSPGQETQYF.

This chain links TRBV4-3 with TRBJ1-1; D may be TRBD1 (5 bases). Germline V gene sequence: CDR1 LGHNA, CDR2 YSLEER. This CDR3 comprises 16 residues. V dropped 4 bases and J dropped 1 base, with 16 bases sitting between them. This chain's CDR3 is CASSPNDQGWNTEAFF. In DNA, the CDR3 is TGCGCCAGCAGCCCGAATGATCAGGGTTGGAACACTGAAGCTTTCTTT.

This clone has only one observation. This rearrangement joins TRBV5-1 to TRBJ2-5, with D possibly TRBD2 on 6 matching bases. The CDR3 totals 15 residues. The germline V gene has CDR1 SGHRS and CDR2 YFSETQ. V shed 1 base and J shed 4 bases, with 14 bases lying between them. CDR3 region: CASSLRGGNPETQYF. Here the CDR3 DNA reads TGCGCCAGCAGCTTGCGGGGAGGCAATCCAGAGACCCAGTACTTC.

This chain connects TRBV28 to TRBJ2-2, with 8 positions matching TRBD2. The CDR3 length is 16 residues. CDR1 and CDR2 (germline): MDHEN, SYDVKM. The trim removed 5 bases at V and 1 base at J, leaving 6 bases unmatched. As DNA, the CDR3 is TGTGCCAGCAGTCGTCGGGGGGGCAGGAACACCGGGGAGCTGTTTTTT. This translates into CASSRRGGRNTGELFF.

This sequence joins TRBV11-2 and TRBJ1-5; D call uncertain. V shed 2 bases and J shed 12 bases, with 14 bases lying between them. The CDR3 has 13 residues. CDR1 is SGHAT, CDR2 FQNNGV, per germline. The CDR3 region has the DNA TGTGCCAGCAGCTTAACGCGTTCACAGAACCAGCATTTT. This encodes CASSLTRSQNQHF. The variable domain in full, completed from reference TRBV11-2 and TRBJ1-5, reads EAGVAQSPRYKIIEKRQSVAFWCNPISGHATLYWYQQILGQGPKLLIQFQNNGVVDDSQLPKDRFSAERLKGVDSTLKIQPAKLEDSAVYLCASSLTRSQNQHFGDGTRLSIL.

Details on this clone: At the DNA level, this CDR3 is encoded by other sequences in the same sample as well. V and J are TRBV5-8 and TRBJ1-5, with D possibly TRBD1 on 6 matching bases. V dropped 2 bases and J dropped 0 bases, with 9 bases sitting between them. Germline V gene lookup returns CDR1 SGHTS and CDR2 YDEGEE. The CDR3 spans 15 residues. CDR3 amino acids: CASSFQGYSNQPQHF. The CDR3 DNA reads as TGTGCCAGCAGCTTCCAGGGGTATAGCAATCAGCCCCAGCATTTT.

The chain links TRBV7-9 to TRBJ1-4; D remains unclear. The germline V gene encodes CDR1 SEHNR and CDR2 FQNEAQ (reference sequence). Trimming cost V 5 bases and J 7 bases, with 11 bases left between them. The CDR3 extends over 13 amino acids. CDR3 sequence: CASSRGVGEKLFF. The DNA of the CDR3 is TGTGCCAGCAGCCGTGGAGTCGGTGAAAAACTGTTTTTT.

This clone was observed once. This chain links TRBV6-1 with TRBJ1-4, with 8 positions matching TRBD1. CDR3 length: 14 residues. CDR1 and CDR2 from the germline V gene are MNHNS and SASEGT. V lost 5 bases, J lost 8 bases, and 7 bases stayed unmatched. The CDR3 region has the DNA TGTGCCAGCAGTTTACAGGGGGGCGAAGAAAAACTGTTTTTT. Protein sequence: CASSLQGGEEKLFF.

The chain has TRBV5-1 and TRBJ2-5, with 8 nucleotides matching TRBD1. The CDR3 is 14 amino acids. Germline lookup yields CDR1 SGHRS and CDR2 YFSETQ. Trimming at V came to 3 bases and at J to 5 bases, leaving 6 bases not matched to a gene. The CDR3 bases are TGCGCCAGCAGCTGGGGGACAGGATGGGAGACCCAGTACTTC. This codes for CASSWGTGWETQYF.

The V and J genes are TRBV5-4 and TRBJ2-3; a weak D match, TRBD1 (6 bases). This CDR3 is built from 16 residues. Germline CDR1 and CDR2: SGHNT and YYREEE (reference sequence). The V end lost 3 bases, the J end lost 2 bases, and 16 bases lay between the germline ends. The CDR3 loop reads CASSWGLAAYTDTQYF. CDR3 DNA sequence: TGTGCCAGCAGCTGGGGGCTAGCAGCTTACACAGATACGCAGTATTTT.

The gene calls are TRBV5-1 and TRBJ2-2, with 7 bases identical to TRBD1. V was clipped by 5 bases and J by 2 bases; unmatched bases: 6. The CDR3 length is 15 residues. CDR1 and CDR2 from the germline V gene are SGHRS and YFSETQ. CDR3 region: CASRRGQTNTGELFF. The CDR3 bases are TGCGCCAGCAGGAGGGGACAGACCAACACCGGGGAGCTGTTTTTT.

Concerning this clone itself: The same CDR3 arises from other DNA sequences in this sample as well. J is TRBJ1-2 and V is TRBV7-2; D is perhaps TRBD1 (5 bases). CDR3 size: 13 residues. Looked up from germline, CDR1 is SGHTA and CDR2 is FQGNSA. V gave up 1 base and J gave up 5 bases, with 8 bases separating them. CDR3 residues: CASSLGGGYGYTF. CDR3 nucleotides: TGTGCCAGCAGCTTAGGGGGGGGATATGGCTACACCTTC.

The chain links TRBV6-5 to TRBJ1-5; D is undetermined. The CDR3 extends over 12 amino acids. V gave up 8 bases and J gave up 6 bases, with 11 bases separating them. From germline, CDR1 is MNHEY and CDR2 SVGAGI. Written as DNA, the CDR3 is TGTGCCAGCGGGCCCAGCGGTCAGCCCCAGCATTTT. Translated: CASGPSGQPQHF.

The chain has TRBV2 and TRBJ1-1; D may be TRBD1 (6 bases). CDR3 length: 16 residues. Germline values: CDR1 SNHLY, CDR2 FYNNEI. Trimming left V 7 bases short and J 1 base short, with 19 bases between. CDR3 in amino acids: CASTRDVGARNTEAFF. The CDR3 nucleotides read TGTGCCAGCACCCGAGACGTGGGGGCCCGGAACACTGAAGCTTTCTTT.

The chain links TRBV6-5 to TRBJ1-6; 8 nucleotides agree with TRBD1. Germline V gene sequence: CDR1 MNHEY, CDR2 SVGAGI. The CDR3 runs 15 residues. V was pared by 8 bases and J by 5 bases, with 8 bases of the junction left unmatched. This chain's CDR3 is CASPGTGQDNSPLHF. As DNA, the CDR3 is TGTGCCAGCCCCGGGACAGGACAAGATAATTCACCCCTCCACTTT.

The V call is TRBV28, the J call TRBJ2-3; 8 positions match TRBD2. Germline V gene lookup returns CDR1 MDHEN and CDR2 SYDVKM. The J segment lost 4 bases and the V segment lost 5 bases, leaving 2 bases of the junction unmatched. This CDR3 comprises 13 residues. CDR3 coding DNA: TGTGCCAGCAGTACACTAGCGGCAGATACGCAGTATTTT. It codes for CASSTLAADTQYF.

The chain couples TRBV4-1 to TRBJ2-5, with 8 bases matching TRBD1. CDR3 size: 14 residues. Germline V gives CDR1 MGHRA, CDR2 YSYEKL. Trimming removed 4 bases from V and 4 bases from J; junction bases left unmatched: 5. CDR3 DNA: TGCGCCAGCAGCCCCGGACAGGGACTAGAGACCCAGTACTTC. This translates into CASSPGQGLETQYF.

The J gene is TRBJ2-1, the V gene TRBV30, with 12 bases lining up with TRBD2. The CDR3 is 15 amino acids. V trimming: 1 base; J trimming: 7 bases; junction bases outside the gene matches: 5. Looked up from germline, CDR1 is GTSNPN and CDR2 is SVGIG (reference sequence). CDR3 sequence (DNA): TGTGCCTGGAGTGACGGACTAGCGGGGTTGAATGAGCAGTTCTTC. Translating gives CAWSDGLAGLNEQFF.

This clone was picked up one time. This chain connects TRBV4-2 to TRBJ1-6, with TRBD1 matching 7 bases. Germline V gene data show CDR1 as LGHNA and CDR2 as YNFKEQ. This CDR3 comprises 12 residues. The V segment lost 6 bases and the J segment 9 bases; nucleotides outside the gene matches: 2. CDR3 in amino acids: CASRRDSSPLHF. The CDR3 nucleotides read TGTGCCAGCAGGCGGGACAGTTCACCCCTCCACTTT.

The chain joins TRBV7-8 to TRBJ2-7, with 8 nucleotides matching TRBD2. There are 17 residues in the CDR3. The V and J ends lost 0 bases and 3 bases, in that order; junction bases with no gene match: 10. Per germline, CDR1 SGHVS and CDR2 FQNEAQ. CDR3 DNA: TGTGCCAGCAGCTTAGCGCGATTTGGCGGGGGGTACTACGAGCAGTACTTC. Translation gives CASSLARFGGGYYEQYF.

The gene calls are TRBV10-2 and TRBJ1-2; a weak D match, TRBD1 (5 bases). The germline gives CDR1 WSHSY, CDR2 SAAADI. This CDR3 is 13 amino acids long. Deletions cut 2 bases from V and 7 bases from J, with 11 bases between. The CDR3 is CASSEGANGGYTF. In DNA form, the CDR3 reads TGCGCCAGCAGTGAGGGGGCTAATGGTGGCTACACCTTC.